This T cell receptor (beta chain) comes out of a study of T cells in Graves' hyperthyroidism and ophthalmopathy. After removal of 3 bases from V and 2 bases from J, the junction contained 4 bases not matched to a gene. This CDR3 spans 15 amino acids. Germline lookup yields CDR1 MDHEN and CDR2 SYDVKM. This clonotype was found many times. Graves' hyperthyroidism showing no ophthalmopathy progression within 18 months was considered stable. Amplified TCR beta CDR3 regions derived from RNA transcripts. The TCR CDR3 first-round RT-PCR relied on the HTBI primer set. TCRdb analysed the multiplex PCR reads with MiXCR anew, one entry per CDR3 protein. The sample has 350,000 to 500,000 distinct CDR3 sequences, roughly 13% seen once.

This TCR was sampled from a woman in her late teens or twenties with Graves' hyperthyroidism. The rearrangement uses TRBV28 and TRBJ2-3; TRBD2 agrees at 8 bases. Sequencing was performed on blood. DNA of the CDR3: TGTGCCAGCAGTTTCTTAGCGGGGACCACAGATACGCAGTATTTT. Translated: CASSFLAGTTDTQYF.